The next 18 T cell receptor beta chains were all read from a single sample in a study of preoperative IRX-2 immunotherapy in early breast cancer. Data came from immunoSEQ multiplex PCR; TCRdb stores just in-frame clones and leaves some out. Of about 3,400 clones listed, approximately 85% are singletons. The treatment: preoperative locoregional IRX-2 cytokine immunotherapy. Sequenced here: tumor tissue, sampled after IRX-2 immunotherapy. These receptors were taken from a human donor with breast cancer.

This sequence joins TRBV8-2 and TRBJ2-1; the DNA was not compared with TRBD2, the D call given in the table. TRBV8-2 is marked as a pseudogene. CDR3 size: 14 residues. CDR3 nucleotides: TGTGCCAGCAGTTTTGGAGACGAATACAATGAGCAGTTCTTC. It yields the protein CASSFGDEYNEQFF.

This chain connects TRBV15 to TRBJ1-5, with D unresolved. The germline gives CDR1 LNHNV, CDR2 YYDKDF (reference sequence). V dropped 0 bases and J dropped 2 bases, with 5 bases sitting between them. This CDR3 spans 14 amino acids. Here the CDR3 reads CATSREGGNQPQHF. The DNA of the CDR3 is TGTGCCACCAGCAGAGAGGGTGGCAATCAGCCCCAGCATTTT.

The chain is built from TRBV6-8 and TRBJ2-7; D may be TRBD1 (5 bases). The CDR3 loop spans 14 amino acids. CDR1 MNHGY and CDR2 SAAAGT come from the germline V gene. V lost 2 bases and J 5 bases, leaving 13 bases between the germline ends. CDR3 loop: CASSYPAGSDEQYF. Here the CDR3 DNA reads TGTGCCAGCAGTTACCCAGCAGGGTCCGACGAGCAGTACTTC.

The chain has TRBV5-1 and TRBJ1-2; D gene ambiguous. The germline CDR1 and CDR2 sequences are SGHRS and YFSETQ. CDR3 length equals 14 residues. The V end was cut by 4 bases, the J end by 8 bases, with 18 bases between. The CDR3 DNA reads TGCGCCAGCAGCCTCTCGGGAGCTAGTGTGGGCTACACCTTC. This gives the protein CASSLSGASVGYTF.

The genes are TRBV11-3 and TRBJ1-3, with TRBD1 matching over 8 bases. The CDR3 length is 20 residues. Germline V CDR1 and CDR2: SGHNT, YENEEA. V dropped 5 bases and J dropped 0; count of bases not matched to a gene: 18. CDR3 DNA: TGTGCCAGCAGCCCAAACCCGCGACAGGGGTTAATCCTCTCTGGAAACACCATATATTTT. It translates to CASSPNPRQGLILSGNTIYF.

CDR3 residues: CASSLDGTYSPLHF. The DNA of the CDR3 is TGTGCCAGCAGCTTAGACGGGACGTATTCACCCCTCCACTTT. The gene calls are TRBV11-3 and TRBJ1-6; possibly TRBD1 for D (5 bases). V was clipped by 0 bases and J by 8 bases, with 8 bases between them. From germline, CDR1 is SGHNT and CDR2 YENEEA. CDR3 length: 14 residues.

This clone appeared once. This chain joins TRBV6-8 and TRBJ2-1, with D perhaps TRBD1 (5 bases). The CDR3 totals 16 residues. V was shortened by 2 bases and J by 1 base, with 12 bases between the two germline ends. Germline V gene sequence: CDR1 MNHGY, CDR2 SAAAGT. For the CDR3, the DNA is TGTGCCAGCAGTTACACAGGTCCTTTATCCTACAATGAGCAGTTCTTC. Translated: CASSYTGPLSYNEQFF.

J is TRBJ2-7 and V is TRBV28; 10 bases fit TRBD1. Germline V gene lookup returns CDR1 MDHEN and CDR2 SYDVKM. V was clipped by 4 bases and J by 5 bases; unmatched bases: 8. The CDR3 contains 15 residues. CDR3 sequence: CASSSGQGIYHEQYF. For the CDR3, the DNA is TGTGCCAGCAGTTCGGGACAGGGGATATACCACGAGCAGTACTTC.

The chain combines TRBV10-2 with TRBJ2-1; a weak D match, TRBD2 (5 bases). CDR1 and CDR2 (germline): WSHSY, SAAADI. This CDR3 region has 17 residues. V dropped 7 bases and J dropped 6 bases, with 25 bases sitting between them. The CDR3 loop is CASTPGVAGHPANEQFF. The CDR3 bases are TGCGCCAGCACACCTGGTGTGGCGGGCCACCCGGCCAATGAGCAGTTCTTC.

J is TRBJ1-3 and V is TRBV7-4; no definite D call. The V and J ends lost 10 bases and 0 bases respectively, with 19 bases between them. The CDR3 totals 16 residues. The germline CDR1 and CDR2 sequences are SGHVT and SQSDAQ. CDR3 coding DNA: TGTGCCACCCAGGACGGCCGCTTTACCTCTGGAAACACCATATATTTT. Translation gives CATQDGRFTSGNTIYF.

The chain carries TRBV29-1 and TRBJ1-3; D call uncertain. The CDR3 is 13 amino acids. V was shortened by 4 bases and J by 0 bases, with 7 bases between the two germline ends. CDR1 is SQVTM, CDR2 ANQGSEA, per germline. DNA of the CDR3: TGCAGCGTTGCACGGAGCTCTGGAAACACCATATATTTT. This gives the protein CSVARSSGNTIYF.

V usage is TRBV11-3 and J usage is TRBJ2-5, with D possibly matching TRBD2 (6 bases). Germline values: CDR1 SGHNT, CDR2 YENEEA. The V end was cut by 5 bases, the J end by 1 base, with 17 bases between. The CDR3 extends over 16 amino acids. CDR3 nucleotide sequence: TGTGCCAGCAGCCCCCGGGGTAGCGGAGTCCAAGAGACCCAGTACTTC. Protein: CASSPRGSGVQETQYF.

This clone was counted a single time. V usage is TRBV7-7 and J usage is TRBJ1-2; D is perhaps TRBD1 (5 bases). The V and J ends lost 3 bases and 1 base respectively, with 9 bases between them. The CDR3 covers 14 residues. Germline-derived CDR1 and CDR2 are SSHAT and FNYEAQ (reference sequence). The CDR3 protein is CASSFDGGNYGYTF. The CDR3 DNA follows: TGTGCCAGCAGCTTCGACGGGGGTAACTATGGCTACACCTTC.

CDR3 in amino acids: CSVVSGDTEAFF. For the CDR3, the DNA is TGCAGCGTTGTCTCAGGGGACACTGAAGCTTTCTTT. The gene calls are TRBV29-1 and TRBJ1-1; tentative D call: TRBD1 (6 bases). CDR1 and CDR2 (germline): SQVTM, ANQGSEA. The CDR3 spans 12 residues. V lost 4 bases and J lost 3, with 9 bases in between.

This clone was picked up one time. The rearrangement joins TRBV19 to TRBJ1-2; tentatively, D is TRBD1 (5 bases). The V end was cut by 3 bases, the J end by 4 bases, with 18 bases between. The CDR3 has 16 residues. Germline CDR1 reads LNHDA; CDR2 reads SQIVND (reference sequence). For the CDR3, the DNA is TGTGCCAGTAGTATCAGACAGTCCCCTAAGGGCTATGGCTACACCTTC. Its protein is CASSIRQSPKGYGYTF.

The J gene is TRBJ1-5, the V gene TRBV6-8; D is possibly TRBD1 (6 bases). The CDR3 loop spans 15 amino acids. V was shortened by 6 bases and J by 3 bases, with 15 bases between the two germline ends. Germline V gene sequence: CDR1 MNHGY, CDR2 SAAAGT. CDR3 DNA: TGTGCCAGCAGGCCAACAGGGAGGACCAATCAGCCCCAGCATTTT. The encoded protein is CASRPTGRTNQPQHF.

The rearrangement uses TRBV11-3 and TRBJ2-4; TRBD1 matches at 9 bases. V was pared by 7 bases and J by 3 bases, with 10 bases of the junction left unmatched. Germline CDR1 SGHNT, CDR2 YENEEA. The length of the CDR3 is 16 residues. The CDR3 coding sequence is TGTGCCAGCATTACTACAGGGGGCGGTGACAAAAACATTCAGTACTTC. Its protein is CASITTGGGDKNIQYF.

The CDR3: CASSDLSNQPQHF. CDR3 nucleotides: TGCGCCAGCAGCGATCTTAGCAATCAGCCCCAGCATTTT. The chain links TRBV23-1 to TRBJ1-5, with no clear D. TRBV23-1 falls under the ORF class, with uncertain function. There are 13 residues in the CDR3. V lost 6 bases and J lost 0, with 6 bases in between.